The clone carrying this T cell receptor beta chain was recorded once. Its target is not known. At one end the junction does not follow the germline gene, possibly because of a read error. CDR3 length: 14 residues. Germline V gene data show CDR1 as SGDLS and CDR2 as YYNGEE. At collection, donors were nominally healthy, but unrecorded immune exposures were probable. The data are from a study of cytomegalovirus exposure and HLA in healthy donors. General study findings and limits: Equally common other TCR beta chains were less clonally expanded than HLA-associated ones, a later analysis found.

This PCR relied on a set of 60 Vbeta primers and 13 Jbeta primers. Here immunoSEQ multiplex PCR was the method, and the copy in TCRdb shows in-frame clones only, minus some. The sample has fewer than 150,000 clones; over 65% are singletons. The chain recombines TRBV9 with TRBJ1-2; D call uncertain. The TCR was taken from a woman aged 40 to 50 in good health and CMV-seropositive. Sample: PBMCs. CDR3 protein: CASRGPAYAMDYTF. The CDR3 coding sequence is TGTGCCAGCAGGGGTCCAGCCTACGCTATGGACTACACCTTT. The full variable domain, in which reference TRBV9 and TRBJ1-2 provide the parts outside the CDR3, is DSGVTQTPKHLITATGQRVTLRCSPRSGDLSVYWYQQSLDQGLQFLIQYYNGEERAKGNILERFSAQQFPDLHSELNLSSLELGDSALYFCASRGPAYAMDYTFGSGTRLTVV.